This section outlines one T cell receptor beta chain sequence together with its context. Antigen specificity is unknown. Method: immunoSEQ multiplex PCR; TCRdb's copy keeps in-frame clones and lacks some. The sample shows fewer than 150,000 clones, about 90% of them seen only once. The sample originates from a study of a mutant IDH1 vaccine in newly diagnosed glioma. Study in general: The initiation of vaccination occurred 4-6 weeks after radiotherapy alone, or with temozolomide cycles. It was radiotherapy, temozolomide, or both that patients received previously, with most receiving both. Whole-study findings and limits: Pseudoprogression appeared independent of alterations in top peripheral clonotypes.

Time point reported: week 11, during vaccination. Each vaccine dose was 300 ug of mutant IDH1 20-mer peptide, with topical imiquimod. Each donor presented with a new WHO grade 3 or 4 astrocytoma that tested IDH1-mutant and showed ATRX loss. The CDR3 loop spans 15 amino acids. V lost 6 bases, J lost 6 bases, and 22 bases lay in between. Germline loops: CDR1 SGDLS, CDR2 YYNGEE. The V and J genes are TRBV9 and TRBJ2-7, with D possibly called TRBD1 or TRBD2 (5 bases each). This TCR came from a woman between 45 and 65 years old with glioma. The input for sequencing was PBMCs, taken from a glioma patient whose treatment included an IDH1 peptide vaccine. CDR3 sequence (DNA): TGTGCCAGCAACAGACGGGGTTCACAGGTAGGCGAGCAGTACTTC. This sequence encodes CASNRRGSQVGEQYF.